These T cell receptor beta chains were read from a single sample in a study of CD8+CD57+ T cells in acquired aplastic anemia. From the reads, TCRdb called clonotypes with MiXCR, one entry per CDR3 protein. The repertoire holds 260,000 or so distinct CDR3 sequences, with roughly 82% as singletons. Specimen: sorted CD4+, CD8+, or CD8+CD57+ T cells (not recorded which) from PBMCs. Source of these receptors: a human donor with aplastic anemia. The CDR3 runs from the conserved cysteine through the conserved F or W. D genes are given only for firm matches. Expanded clones get a size class; other rows say once, few or many, or leave the size out.

cdr3_length: 16; v_call: TRBV7-9; clone_size: -; d_call: -; j_call: TRBJ2-1; cdr3_aa: CASSFQRGGGYNEQFF; cdr3_nt: TGTGCCAGCAGCTTTCAAAGGGGGGGGGGGTACAATGAGCAGTTCTTC
cdr3_length: 12; v_call: TRBV7-6; clone_size: once; d_call: -; j_call: TRBJ2-7; cdr3_aa: CASRMMRPEQYF; cdr3_nt: TGTGCCAGCAGGATGATGAGACCAGAGCAGTACTTC
cdr3_length: 13; v_call: TRBV2; clone_size: -; d_call: TRBD2; j_call: TRBJ2-5; cdr3_aa: CASASGSRETQYF; cdr3_nt: TGTGCCAGCGCTAGCGGGAGCAGAGAGACCCAGTATTTC
cdr3_length: 20; v_call: TRBV5-1; clone_size: few; d_call: -; j_call: TRBJ1-5; cdr3_aa: CASSLEFYGNTGELYQPQHF; cdr3_nt: TGCGCCAGCAGCTTGGAATTCTACGGGAACACCGGGGAGCTGTATCAGCCCCAGCATTTT
cdr3_length: 13; v_call: TRBV11-3; clone_size: -; d_call: -; j_call: TRBJ1-4; cdr3_aa: CASSLDLTEKLFF; cdr3_nt: TGTGCCAGCAGCTTAGATCTGACAGAAAAACTGTTTTTT
cdr3_length: 13; v_call: TRBV2; clone_size: -; d_call: -; j_call: TRBJ2-3; cdr3_aa: CASGYGVIDTQYF; cdr3_nt: TGTGCCAGCGGGTACGGGGTCATAGATACGCAGTATTTT
cdr3_length: 14; v_call: TRBV7-3; clone_size: -; d_call: -; j_call: TRBJ2-3; cdr3_aa: CASCLAAGPVTHYF; cdr3_nt: TGTGCCAGCTGCTTAGCGGCAGGCCCCGTTACGCACTATTTT
cdr3_length: 16; v_call: TRBV20-1; clone_size: -; d_call: TRBD2; j_call: TRBJ2-1; cdr3_aa: CSARASGGWTYNEQFF; cdr3_nt: TGCAGTGCTAGGGCAAGCGGGGGGTGGACCTACAATGAGCAGTTCTTC
cdr3_length: 12; v_call: TRBV7-8; clone_size: -; d_call: -; j_call: TRBJ2-5; cdr3_aa: CASNLAREPDTF; cdr3_nt: TGTGCCAGCAACTTAGCTAGAGAGCCCGATACCTTC
cdr3_length: 14; v_call: TRBV7-4; clone_size: -; d_call: TRBD1; j_call: TRBJ1-5; cdr3_aa: CASGSGTGTGPQHF; cdr3_nt: TGTGCCAGCGGATCCGGGACAGGGACCGGGCCCCAGCATTTT
cdr3_length: 13; v_call: TRBV19; clone_size: few; d_call: -; j_call: TRBJ2-7; cdr3_aa: CASSTRHGDEQYF; cdr3_nt: TGTGCCAGTAGTACGAGACACGGGGACGAGCAGTACTTC
cdr3_length: 11; v_call: TRBV20-1; clone_size: -; d_call: -; j_call: TRBJ2-7; cdr3_aa: CSARDRDEQYF; cdr3_nt: TGCAGTGCTAGAGACAGGGACGAGCAGTACTTC
cdr3_length: 13; v_call: TRBV27; clone_size: -; d_call: -; j_call: TRBJ2-3; cdr3_aa: CASRQGGTDSLSF; cdr3_nt: TGTGCCAGCAGACAGGGAGGAACAGATAGTCTGTCTTTT
cdr3_length: 14; v_call: TRBV7-2; clone_size: -; d_call: TRBD1; j_call: TRBJ1-1; cdr3_aa: CASRLQGSNTEAFF; cdr3_nt: TGTGCCAGCAGATTACAGGGGTCGAACACTGAAGCTTTCTTT
cdr3_length: 14; v_call: TRBV7-6; clone_size: -; d_call: -; j_call: TRBJ2-3; cdr3_aa: CASSLAGSVNTEYF; cdr3_nt: TGTGCCAGCAGCTTAGCGGGCAGCGTGAACACTGAATATTTT
cdr3_length: 14; v_call: TRBV7-8; clone_size: -; d_call: TRBD2; j_call: TRBJ2-5; cdr3_aa: CASSMAGGPETQYF; cdr3_nt: TGTGCCAGCAGCATGGCGGGAGGCCCAGAGACCCAGTACTTC
cdr3_length: 14; v_call: TRBV11-3; clone_size: once; d_call: -; j_call: TRBJ1-6; cdr3_aa: CASSLDMADSPLHF; cdr3_nt: TGTGCCAGCAGCTTAGATATGGCAGATTCACCCCTCCACTTT
cdr3_length: 14; v_call: TRBV7-8; clone_size: -; d_call: -; j_call: TRBJ2-2; cdr3_aa: CASSPVADTGELFF; cdr3_nt: TGTGCCAGCAGCCCAGTAGCGGACACCGGGGAGCTGTTTTTT
cdr3_length: 14; v_call: TRBV20-1; clone_size: -; d_call: -; j_call: TRBJ1-2; cdr3_aa: CSASSRDIDYGYTF; cdr3_nt: TGCAGTGCTAGTTCCCGGGACATTGACTATGGCTACACCTTC
cdr3_length: 13; v_call: TRBV2; clone_size: -; d_call: -; j_call: TRBJ2-5; cdr3_aa: CASSISAQETQYF; cdr3_nt: TGTGCCAGCAGTATCAGTGCTCAAGAGACCCAGTACTTC
cdr3_length: 16; v_call: TRBV7-8; clone_size: -; d_call: TRBD1; j_call: TRBJ2-5; cdr3_aa: CASSLEGQGARETQYF; cdr3_nt: TGTGCCAGCAGCTTAGAGGGACAGGGGGCTAGGGAGACCCAGTACTTC
cdr3_length: 14; v_call: TRBV6-5; clone_size: -; d_call: TRBD2; j_call: TRBJ2-2; cdr3_aa: CASSGGADTGELFF; cdr3_nt: TGTGCCAGCAGCGGGGGGGCGGACACCGGGGAGCTGTTTTTT
cdr3_length: 13; v_call: TRBV7-6; clone_size: few; d_call: -; j_call: TRBJ1-5; cdr3_aa: CASSSDGYQPQHF; cdr3_nt: TGTGCCAGCAGCTCGGACGGTTATCAGCCCCAGCATTTT
cdr3_length: 16; v_call: TRBV2; clone_size: -; d_call: -; j_call: TRBJ2-1; cdr3_aa: CASSEGGRDGQDLEFF; cdr3_nt: TGTGCCAGCAGCGAGGGGGGCAGAGACGGGCAGGATTTGGAGTTCTTC
cdr3_length: 14; v_call: TRBV24-1; clone_size: many; d_call: TRBD1; j_call: TRBJ1-5; cdr3_aa: CATSDGDRRQLQHF; cdr3_nt: TGTGCCACCAGTGATGGGGACAGGCGTCAGCTCCAGCATTTT
cdr3_length: 14; v_call: TRBV24-1; clone_size: -; d_call: -; j_call: TRBJ2-3; cdr3_aa: CASRSTGGRDEQFF; cdr3_nt: TGTGCCAGCAGGTCAACCGGGGGTCGGGATGAGCAGTTTTTC
cdr3_length: 16; v_call: TRBV5-1; clone_size: -; d_call: -; j_call: TRBJ2-3; cdr3_aa: CASSFQGRGWSDEQYF; cdr3_nt: TGCGCCAGCAGCTTTCAAGGGAGAGGGTGGAGCGATGAGCAGTATTTT
cdr3_length: 17; v_call: TRBV9; clone_size: -; d_call: -; j_call: TRBJ1-4; cdr3_aa: CASSESSGEQIIEKLFF; cdr3_nt: TGTGCCAGCAGCGAGAGCTCAGGAGAACAAATTATTGAAAAACTGTTTTTT
cdr3_length: 15; v_call: TRBV9; clone_size: -; d_call: -; j_call: TRBJ1-4; cdr3_aa: CASRAAGESNEKLFF; cdr3_nt: TGTGCCAGCAGAGCGGCTGGGGAGTCTAATGAAAAACTGTTTTTT
cdr3_length: 13; v_call: TRBV2; clone_size: -; d_call: -; j_call: TRBJ2-1; cdr3_aa: CASGDASSDTQFF; cdr3_nt: TGTGCCAGCGGTGACGCTAGTTCCGATACGCAGTTCTTT
cdr3_length: 13; v_call: TRBV5-1; clone_size: -; d_call: -; j_call: TRBJ2-3; cdr3_aa: CASRDRGADRQYF; cdr3_nt: TGCGCCAGCAGGGATAGGGGCGCAGATAGGCAGTATTTT
cdr3_length: 16; v_call: TRBV7-9; clone_size: once; d_call: -; j_call: TRBJ2-1; cdr3_aa: CASSLPGSGGTDVQFF; cdr3_nt: TGTGCCAGCAGCTTACCGGGTAGCGGCGGGACCGACGTGCAGTTCTTC
cdr3_length: 16; v_call: TRBV7-2; clone_size: -; d_call: -; j_call: TRBJ2-3; cdr3_aa: CASSPGRTRGGATQYF; cdr3_nt: TGTGCCAGCAGCCCTGGACGAACTAGGGGGGGGGCGACGCAGTATTTT
cdr3_length: 14; v_call: TRBV7-3; clone_size: -; d_call: -; j_call: TRBJ2-3; cdr3_aa: CASSFGGTPDTQYF; cdr3_nt: TGTGCCAGCAGTTTTGGCGGGACTCCCGATACGCAGTATTTT
cdr3_length: 15; v_call: TRBV7-9; clone_size: -; d_call: TRBD2; j_call: TRBJ2-1; cdr3_aa: CASSQSGGAVTEQFF; cdr3_nt: TGTGCCAGCAGCCAAAGCGGGGGGGCGGTTACTGAGCAGTTCTTC
cdr3_length: 15; v_call: TRBV7-3; clone_size: -; d_call: TRBD2; j_call: TRBJ2-5; cdr3_aa: CASSQAGSLGETQYF; cdr3_nt: TGTGCCAGCAGCCAAGCGGGGAGCCTCGGAGAGACCCAGTACTTC
cdr3_length: 13; v_call: TRBV7-9; clone_size: -; d_call: -; j_call: TRBJ2-1; cdr3_aa: CASSDGGIGEQDF; cdr3_nt: TGTGCCAGCAGTGATGGGGGGATCGGTGAGCAGGACTTC
cdr3_length: 14; v_call: TRBV15; clone_size: -; d_call: TRBD2; j_call: TRBJ2-3; cdr3_aa: CATSRAGGADKQYF; cdr3_nt: TGTGCCACCAGCAGAGCGGGAGGTGCCGATAAGCAGTATTTT
cdr3_length: 14; v_call: TRBV5-4; clone_size: -; d_call: -; j_call: TRBJ2-7; cdr3_aa: CASSPRRLSYEQYF; cdr3_nt: TGTGCCAGCAGCCCCAGGAGGTTGAGCTACGAGCAGTACTTC
cdr3_length: 16; v_call: TRBV19; clone_size: -; d_call: TRBD1; j_call: TRBJ2-3; cdr3_aa: CASSLGTGADNDTQYF; cdr3_nt: TGTGCCAGCAGCTTGGGGACAGGGGCCGACAATGATACGCAGTATTTT
cdr3_length: 13; v_call: TRBV7-3; clone_size: -; d_call: -; j_call: TRBJ2-3; cdr3_aa: CASSRQANAVQYF; cdr3_nt: TGTGCCAGCTCAAGACAGGCCAACGCCGTTCAATACTTT
cdr3_length: 12; v_call: TRBV25-1; clone_size: -; d_call: -; j_call: TRBJ1-1; cdr3_aa: CASSVQNTQALF; cdr3_nt: TGTGCCAGCAGTGTCCAGAACACTCAAGCGCTCTTT
cdr3_length: 16; v_call: TRBV7-6; clone_size: few; d_call: -; j_call: TRBJ1-2; cdr3_aa: CASTLERVPSGANYTF; cdr3_nt: TGTGCCAGCACCCTAGAGAGGGTCCCCTCTGGGGCCAACTACACCTTC